The rows below give T cell receptor beta chains drawn from one sample of a study of cytomegalovirus exposure and HLA in healthy donors. Clones were sequenced by immunoSEQ multiplex PCR, and TCRdb holds only the in-frame ones, with some missing. The data contain about 200,000 clones, 80% to 90% of them seen just once; the ten biggest clones take up 2.9%. Sequenced material: PBMCs. The source is a man in his thirties or forties in good health and CMV-seronegative. CDR3s include the opening cysteine and the closing phenylalanine or tryptophan.

j_gene,v_gene,CDR3aa
TRBJ1-6,TRBV4-1,CASSPNFSSYNSPLHF
TRBJ2-1,TRBV19,CASSIGLDYNEQFF
TRBJ1-6,TRBV7-3,CASSLLAGRDSPLHF
TRBJ1-5,TRBV19,CASSPSPGTLNQPQHF
TRBJ1-3,TRBV9,CASSTQGTGNTIYF
TRBJ2-1,TRBV15,CATSRERSSYNEQFF
TRBJ2-3,TRBV10-3,CAISEIILAGGTDTQYF
TRBJ2-3,TRBV5-6,CASSFGWAGGTDTQYF
TRBJ2-2,TRBV11-2,CASSFGQGANTGELFF
TRBJ2-4,TRBV5-4,CASSLDRQGVNIQYF
TRBJ1-5,TRBV18,CASSPGRNQPQHF
TRBJ2-7,TRBV7-2,CASSRISAASYEQYF
TRBJ2-5,TRBV5-1,CASSLPGLAGGKETQYF
TRBJ1-1,TRBV4-1,CASSHPNANGDTEAFF
TRBJ1-1,TRBV12-5,CASGLDVRSEAFF
TRBJ2-1,TRBV11-3,CASSLVAGGGYNEQFF
TRBJ2-2,TRBV4-1,CASSRGLGELFF
TRBJ2-5,TRBV7-2,CASSLSETQYF
TRBJ2-7,TRBV10-1,CASSESGGKSSYEQYF
TRBJ1-1,TRBV5-6,CASSRSRVNTEAFF
TRBJ1-1,TRBV5-4,CASSPGNTEAFF
TRBJ2-1,TRBV5-1,CASSSGQGIDNEQFF
TRBJ2-1,TRBV5-4,CASSRSAPRQNEQFF